This TCR beta chain derives from a study of shared clonotypes between healthy human individuals. Per the authors' pipeline: Filtering differed for immunoSEQ, which gave only junction sequences without quality scores. Repertoires were generated with immunoSEQ multiplex PCR, while TCRdb's copy carries only in-frame clones and drops some. The V and J calls and the clone size are those of that table, but D and trimming were determined from the DNA. The profile covers more than 500,000 clones, with roughly 96% appearing a single time and approximately 0.11% taken by the ten largest. Naive CD8 cells lacked CD45RO and underwent positive selection for CCR7, leaving out terminally differentiated effector memory CD45RA+ cells. Trimming pared 1 base from V and 2 bases from J, leaving 18 bases between. CDR1 LGHNA and CDR2 YNFKEQ come from the germline V gene. This CDR3 is built from 17 residues.

Sequencing input: naive CD8+ T cells sorted from blood. The source is a woman aged 30 to 39 in good health. This chain links TRBV4-2 with TRBJ2-7, with a weak D call TRBD2 (5 bases). Here the CDR3 reads CASSQVLYGENPYEQYF. The CDR3 DNA sequence: TGTGCCAGCAGCCAAGTTTTATACGGGGAGAACCCCTACGAGCAGTACTTC.